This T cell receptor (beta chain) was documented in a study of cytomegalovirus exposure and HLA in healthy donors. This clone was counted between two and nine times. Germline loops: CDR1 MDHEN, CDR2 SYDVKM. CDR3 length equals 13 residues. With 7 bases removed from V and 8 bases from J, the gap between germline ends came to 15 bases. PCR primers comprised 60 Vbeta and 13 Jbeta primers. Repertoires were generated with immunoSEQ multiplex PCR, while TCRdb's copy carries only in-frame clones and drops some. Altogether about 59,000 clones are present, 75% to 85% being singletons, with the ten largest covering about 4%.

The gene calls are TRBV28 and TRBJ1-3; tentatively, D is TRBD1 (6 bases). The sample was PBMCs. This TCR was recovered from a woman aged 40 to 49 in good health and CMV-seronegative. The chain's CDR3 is CASTHRVTDTIYF. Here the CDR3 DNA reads TGTGCCAGCACCCACAGGGTAACGGACACCATATATTTT.